Presented here are 5 T cell receptor beta chains from one specimen sequenced in a study of blood T cell repertoires in COVID-19. TCRdb's copy holds only in-frame clones and misses some; the assay was immunoSEQ multiplex PCR. This sample has 260,000 or so clones; around 85% occur once, and the top ten carry about 2.7%. Sequenced input: PBMCs or T cells enriched from blood (not recorded which). These receptors all stem from a woman aged 45 to 65 who had recovered from COVID-19.

This rearrangement joins TRBV20-1 to TRBJ2-7; D is perhaps TRBD2 (7 bases). This CDR3 has 11 residues. V was cut by 4 bases and J by 10 bases, with 14 bases left in between. Germline assignment: CDR1 DFQATT and CDR2 SNEGSKA (reference sequence). As DNA, the CDR3 is TGCAGTGCTAAGGGGGGGGCCTCTCAGTACTTC. Protein: CSAKGGASQYF.

V and J are TRBV19 and TRBJ2-5, with 7 bases identical to TRBD2. After removal of 1 base from V and 5 bases from J, the junction contained 10 bases not matched to a gene. The CDR3 is 16 amino acids. Germline CDR1 LNHDA, CDR2 SQIVND (reference sequence). The CDR3 region has the DNA TGTGCCAGTAGTATAGGGGCTGGACTAGAGAGGGAGACCCAGTACTTC. Protein product: CASSIGAGLERETQYF.

In its sample, this clone was seen once. V and J are TRBV27 and TRBJ2-1, with 9 nucleotides matching TRBD2. Germline-derived CDR1 and CDR2 are MNHEY and SMNVEV (reference sequence). J was trimmed by 8 bases and V by 2 bases; bases with no gene match: 7. The CDR3 loop spans 15 amino acids. Here the CDR3 DNA reads TGTGCCAGCAGTTTAGGGCGGGGGGGTTTAGATGAGCAGTTCTTC. Translated: CASSLGRGGLDEQFF.

The chain uses TRBV11-2 and TRBJ2-3, with 9 bases identical to TRBD1. V shed 5 bases, J shed 3 bases, and the junction held 6 bases outside the gene matches. There are 15 residues in the CDR3. The V gene's germline CDR1 is SGHAT and CDR2 FQNNGV. Here the CDR3 DNA reads TGTGCCAGCAGCCAGGGGACAGGGTGGACAGATACGCAGTATTTT. Its translation is CASSQGTGWTDTQYF.

The genes are TRBV2 and TRBJ1-4; D unresolved. Between the trimmed V and J ends, which lost 7 bases and 7 bases, there was a span of 13 bases. The CDR3 runs 13 residues. In germline, CDR1 is SNHLY, CDR2 FYNNEI. This chain's CDR3 is CASNVGVSEKLFF. The CDR3 DNA reads TGTGCCAGCAACGTGGGAGTAAGTGAAAAACTGTTTTTT.